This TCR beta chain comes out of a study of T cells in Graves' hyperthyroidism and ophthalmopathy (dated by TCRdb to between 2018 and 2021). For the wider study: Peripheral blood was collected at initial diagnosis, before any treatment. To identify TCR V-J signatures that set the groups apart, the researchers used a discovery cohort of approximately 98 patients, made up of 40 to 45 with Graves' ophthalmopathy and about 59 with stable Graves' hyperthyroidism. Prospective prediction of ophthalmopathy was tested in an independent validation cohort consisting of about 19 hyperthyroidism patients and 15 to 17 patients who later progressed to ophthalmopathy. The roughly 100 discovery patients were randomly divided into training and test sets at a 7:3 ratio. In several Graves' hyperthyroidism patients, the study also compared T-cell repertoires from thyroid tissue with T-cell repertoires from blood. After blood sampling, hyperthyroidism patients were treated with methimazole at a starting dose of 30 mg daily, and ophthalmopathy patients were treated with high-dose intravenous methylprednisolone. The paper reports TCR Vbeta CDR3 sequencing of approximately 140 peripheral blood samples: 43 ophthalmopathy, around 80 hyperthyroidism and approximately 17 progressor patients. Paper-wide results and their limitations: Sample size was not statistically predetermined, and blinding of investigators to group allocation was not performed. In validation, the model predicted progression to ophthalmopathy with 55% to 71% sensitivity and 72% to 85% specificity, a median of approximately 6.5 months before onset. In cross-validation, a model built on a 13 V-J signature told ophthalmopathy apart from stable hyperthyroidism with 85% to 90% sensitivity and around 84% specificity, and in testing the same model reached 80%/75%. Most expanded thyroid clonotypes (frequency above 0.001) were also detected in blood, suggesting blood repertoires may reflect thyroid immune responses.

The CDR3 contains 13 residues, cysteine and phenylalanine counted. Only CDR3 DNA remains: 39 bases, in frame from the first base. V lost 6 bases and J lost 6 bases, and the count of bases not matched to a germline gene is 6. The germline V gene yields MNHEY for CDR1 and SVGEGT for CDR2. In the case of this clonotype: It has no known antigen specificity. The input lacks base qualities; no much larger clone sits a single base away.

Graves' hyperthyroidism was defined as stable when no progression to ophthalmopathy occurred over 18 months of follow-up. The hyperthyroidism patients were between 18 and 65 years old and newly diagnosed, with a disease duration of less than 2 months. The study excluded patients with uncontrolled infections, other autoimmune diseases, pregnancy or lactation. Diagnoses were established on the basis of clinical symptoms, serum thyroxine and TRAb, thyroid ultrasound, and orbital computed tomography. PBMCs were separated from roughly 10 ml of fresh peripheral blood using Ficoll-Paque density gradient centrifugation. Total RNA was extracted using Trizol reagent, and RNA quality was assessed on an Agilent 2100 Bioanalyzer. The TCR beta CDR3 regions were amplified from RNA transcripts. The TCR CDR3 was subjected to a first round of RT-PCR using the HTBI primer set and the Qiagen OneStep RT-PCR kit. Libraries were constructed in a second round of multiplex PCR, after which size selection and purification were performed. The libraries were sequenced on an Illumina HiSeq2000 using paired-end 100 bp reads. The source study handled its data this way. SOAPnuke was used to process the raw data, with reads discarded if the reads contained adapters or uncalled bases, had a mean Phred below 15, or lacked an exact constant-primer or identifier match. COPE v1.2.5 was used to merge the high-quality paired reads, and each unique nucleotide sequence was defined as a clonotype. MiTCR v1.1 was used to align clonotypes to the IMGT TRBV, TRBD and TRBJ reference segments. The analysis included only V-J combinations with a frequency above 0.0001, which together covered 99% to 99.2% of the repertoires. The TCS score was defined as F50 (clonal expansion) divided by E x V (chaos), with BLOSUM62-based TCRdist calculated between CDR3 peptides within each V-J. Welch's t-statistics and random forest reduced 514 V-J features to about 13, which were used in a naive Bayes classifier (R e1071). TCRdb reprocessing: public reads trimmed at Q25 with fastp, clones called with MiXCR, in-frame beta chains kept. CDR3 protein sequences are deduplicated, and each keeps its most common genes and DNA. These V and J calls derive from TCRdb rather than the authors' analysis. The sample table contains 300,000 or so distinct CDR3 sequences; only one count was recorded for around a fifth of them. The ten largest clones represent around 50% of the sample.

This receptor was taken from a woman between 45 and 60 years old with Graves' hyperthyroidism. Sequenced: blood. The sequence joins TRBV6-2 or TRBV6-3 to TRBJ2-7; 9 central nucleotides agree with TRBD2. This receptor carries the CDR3 CASRLAGRSEQYF. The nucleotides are TGTGCCAGCAGACTAGCGGGTCGATCCGAGCAGTACTTC.